Sequencing of this TCR beta chain was carried out in a study of CD8 T cells in ankylosing spondylitis. Study-wide findings and caveats: A TCR beta motif of under ten highly homologous variants appeared characteristic of ankylosing spondylitis blood. Prior literature has documented some motif variants in synovial fluid and blood from reactive arthritis. Clones that were linked to disease were CD8+ and were relatively rare in peripheral blood. It was reported that disease-linked clones were significantly enriched in matched ankylosing spondylitis synovial fluid.

TCRdb fed the 5' RACE reads into MiXCR, producing one record per CDR3 protein. Altogether roughly 440,000 distinct CDR3 sequences are present, about a sixth being singletons, with the ten largest covering 0.95% to 1.1%. This CDR3 has 14 amino acids. The ends lost 3 bases at V and 7 bases at J; junction bases unmatched: 6. Germline CDR1 LGHDT, CDR2 YNNKEL (reference sequence). Comments on this clonotype: The antigen remains unidentified.

The sample taken for sequencing was blood, either unsorted or a sorted T cell fraction (not recorded which). J is TRBJ1-2 and V is TRBV3-1; TRBD1 agrees at 9 bases. The clonotype originates from a male donor with ankylosing spondylitis. The CDR3 reads CASSQSQGASGYTF. The CDR3 DNA follows: TGTGCCAGCAGCCAGTCACAGGGGGCGAGTGGCTACACCTTC.